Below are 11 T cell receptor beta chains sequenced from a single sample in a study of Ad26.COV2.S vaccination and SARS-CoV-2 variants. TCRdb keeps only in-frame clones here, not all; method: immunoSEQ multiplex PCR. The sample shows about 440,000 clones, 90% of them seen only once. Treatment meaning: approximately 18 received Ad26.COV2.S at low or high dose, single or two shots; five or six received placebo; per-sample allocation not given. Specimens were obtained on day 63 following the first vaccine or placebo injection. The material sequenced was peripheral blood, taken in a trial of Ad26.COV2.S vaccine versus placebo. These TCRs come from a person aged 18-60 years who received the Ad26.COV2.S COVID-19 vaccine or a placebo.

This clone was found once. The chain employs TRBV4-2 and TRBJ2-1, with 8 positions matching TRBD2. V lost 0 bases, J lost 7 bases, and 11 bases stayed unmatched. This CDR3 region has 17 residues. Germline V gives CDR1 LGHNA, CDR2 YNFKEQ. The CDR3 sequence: CASSQDRRAGETNEQFF. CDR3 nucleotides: TGTGCCAGCAGCCAAGATAGAAGAGCGGGAGAGACGAATGAGCAGTTCTTC.

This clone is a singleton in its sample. Here the CDR3 DNA reads TGTGCCAGCAGCCCCGATGGGCGGGAGTACCAAGAGACCCAGTACTTC. Translating it yields CASSPDGREYQETQYF. The gene calls are TRBV6-2 or TRBV6-3 and TRBJ2-5; 7 bases line up with TRBD2. Trimming at V came to 6 bases and at J to 0 bases, leaving 10 bases not matched to a gene. The germline V gene has CDR1 MNHEY and CDR2 SVGEGT. CDR3 length: 16 amino acids.

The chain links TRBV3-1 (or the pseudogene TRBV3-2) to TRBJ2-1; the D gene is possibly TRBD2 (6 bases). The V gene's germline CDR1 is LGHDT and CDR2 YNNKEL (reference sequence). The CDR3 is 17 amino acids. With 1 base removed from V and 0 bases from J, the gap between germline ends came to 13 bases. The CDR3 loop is CASSQGGSGHSYNEQFF. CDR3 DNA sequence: TGTGCCAGCAGCCAAGGGGGCAGCGGGCACTCCTACAATGAGCAGTTCTTC.

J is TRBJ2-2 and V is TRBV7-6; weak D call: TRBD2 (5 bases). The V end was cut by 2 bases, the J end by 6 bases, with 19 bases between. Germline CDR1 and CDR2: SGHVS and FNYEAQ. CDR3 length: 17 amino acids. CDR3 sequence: CASSLLAERMAAGELFF. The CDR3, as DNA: TGTGCCAGCAGCTTATTAGCAGAGCGGATGGCAGCCGGGGAGCTGTTTTTT.

CDR3 DNA sequence: TGCGCCAGCAGCGTGGGAGCATCCCATAATGAAAAACTGTTTTTT. Its translation: CASSVGASHNEKLFF. The chain has TRBV5-1 and TRBJ1-4, with no clear D. CDR1 and CDR2 (germline): SGHRS, YFSETQ. Trimming stripped 4 bases from V and 4 bases from J, with 14 bases between. The CDR3 length is 15 residues. The full variable domain, rest sourced from reference TRBV5-1 and TRBJ1-4, is KAGVTQTPRYLIKTRGQQVTLSCSPISGHRSVSWYQQTPGQGLQFLFEYFSETQRNKGNFPGRFSGRQFSNSRSEMNVSTLELGDSALYLCASSVGASHNEKLFFGSGTQLSVL.

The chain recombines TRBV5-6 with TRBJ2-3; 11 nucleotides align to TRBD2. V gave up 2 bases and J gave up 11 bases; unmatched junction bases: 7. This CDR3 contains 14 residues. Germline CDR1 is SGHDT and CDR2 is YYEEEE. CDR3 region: CASSFGSGRVGQYF. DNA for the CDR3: TGTGCCAGCAGCTTCGGTAGCGGGAGGGTTGGGCAGTATTTT.

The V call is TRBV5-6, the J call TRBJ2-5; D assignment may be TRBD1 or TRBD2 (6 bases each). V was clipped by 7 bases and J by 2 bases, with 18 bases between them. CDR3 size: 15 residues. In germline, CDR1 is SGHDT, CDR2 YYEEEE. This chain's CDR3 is CASRLGGTAQETQYF. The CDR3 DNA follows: TGTGCCAGCCGGCTAGGGGGGACCGCTCAAGAGACCCAGTACTTC.

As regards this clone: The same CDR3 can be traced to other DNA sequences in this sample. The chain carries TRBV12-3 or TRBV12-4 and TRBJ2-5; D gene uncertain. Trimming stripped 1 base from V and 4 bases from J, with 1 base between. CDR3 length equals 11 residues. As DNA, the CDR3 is TGTGCCAGCAGTTTAGGAGAGACCCAGTACTTC. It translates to CASSLGETQYF.

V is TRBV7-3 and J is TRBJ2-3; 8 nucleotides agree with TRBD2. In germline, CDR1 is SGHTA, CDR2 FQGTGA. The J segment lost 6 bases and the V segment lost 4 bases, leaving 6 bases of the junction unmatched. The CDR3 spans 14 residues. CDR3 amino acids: CASSSGTSRDTQYF. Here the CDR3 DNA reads TGTGCCAGCAGCTCAGGGACTAGTCGCGATACGCAGTATTTT.

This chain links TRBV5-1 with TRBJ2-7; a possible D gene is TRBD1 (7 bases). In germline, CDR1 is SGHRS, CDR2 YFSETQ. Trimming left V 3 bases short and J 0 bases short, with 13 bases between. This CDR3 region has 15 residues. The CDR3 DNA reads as TGCGCCAGCAGCTCTCAGGGGGGATTCTCCTACGAGCAGTACTTC. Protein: CASSSQGGFSYEQYF.

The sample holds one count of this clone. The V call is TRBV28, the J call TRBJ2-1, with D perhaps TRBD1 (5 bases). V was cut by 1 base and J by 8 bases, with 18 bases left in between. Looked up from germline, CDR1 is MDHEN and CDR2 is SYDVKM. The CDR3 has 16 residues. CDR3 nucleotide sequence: TGTGCCAGCAGTTTATCTGGGGCAGTCAGGACGGATGAGCAGTTCTTC. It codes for CASSLSGAVRTDEQFF.